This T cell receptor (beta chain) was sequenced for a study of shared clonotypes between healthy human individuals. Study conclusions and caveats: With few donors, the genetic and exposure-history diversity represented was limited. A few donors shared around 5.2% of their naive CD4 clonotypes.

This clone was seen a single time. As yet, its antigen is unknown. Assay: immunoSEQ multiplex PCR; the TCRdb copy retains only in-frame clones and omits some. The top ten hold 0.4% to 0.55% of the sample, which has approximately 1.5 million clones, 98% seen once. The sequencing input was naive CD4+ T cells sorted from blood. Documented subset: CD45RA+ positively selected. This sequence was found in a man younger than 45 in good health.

The CDR3 DNA sequence: TGTGCCAGCACCCAGGCGCCCTTGAGCACTGAAGCTTTCTTT. It codes for CASTQAPLSTEAFF. The chain uses TRBV28 and TRBJ1-1; D ambiguous. The CDR3 runs 14 residues. Germline values: CDR1 MDHEN, CDR2 SYDVKM. Trimming took off 7 bases at V and 4 bases at J, with 16 bases between the two ends.